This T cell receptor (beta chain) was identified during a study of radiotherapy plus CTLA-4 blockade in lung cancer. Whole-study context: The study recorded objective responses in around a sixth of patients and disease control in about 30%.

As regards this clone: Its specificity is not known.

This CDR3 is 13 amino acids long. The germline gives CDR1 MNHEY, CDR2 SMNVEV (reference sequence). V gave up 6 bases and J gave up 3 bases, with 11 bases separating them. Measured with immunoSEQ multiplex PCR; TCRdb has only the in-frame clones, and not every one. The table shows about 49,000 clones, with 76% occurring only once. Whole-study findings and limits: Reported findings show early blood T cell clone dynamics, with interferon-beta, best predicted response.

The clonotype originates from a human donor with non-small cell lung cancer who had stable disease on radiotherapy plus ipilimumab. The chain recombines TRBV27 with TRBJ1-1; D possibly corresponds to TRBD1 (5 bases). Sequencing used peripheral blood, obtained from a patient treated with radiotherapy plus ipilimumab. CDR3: CASSPRVDTEAFF. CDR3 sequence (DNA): TGTGCCAGCAGCCCCAGGGTAGACACTGAAGCTTTCTTT.